This entry concerns a single TCR beta chain. Its antigen is unknown. The data stem from a study of metastatic and nonmetastatic thyroid tumors. Whole-study findings and limits: Within blood and tumor, benign nodules reportedly had significantly lower TCR beta diversity than malignant thyroid tumors did.

Patients underwent thyroid surgery, and none had received any treatment before it. Trimming removed 10 bases at V and 9 bases at J, with 20 bases between. The CDR3 totals 13 residues. The germline gives CDR1 MRHNA, CDR2 SNTAGT. With MiXCR, TCRdb called clones anew from the PCR reads. The data hold roughly 55,000 clones, with around 15% observed a single time. The chain combines TRBV6-4 with TRBJ2-3; a possible D gene is TRBD1 (6 bases). The source is a male donor with papillary thyroid cancer or a benign thyroid nodule (not recorded which). Some clones in this sample may be carry-over from other donors' samples. Source material: blood. CDR3 region: CATWDMDGRTQYF. The CDR3 DNA sequence: TGTGCCACCTGGGACATGGACGGTAGGACGCAGTATTTT.